This T cell receptor (beta chain) derives from a study of blood T cell repertoires in COVID-19. Study-wide background: The United States, Italy and Spain were the sources of the acute and convalescent COVID-19 samples. Sources were T cells, B-cell-depleted T cells, or PBMCs; the material itself was cDNA or gDNA.

Trimming took off 2 bases at V and 0 bases at J, with 11 bases between the two ends. From germline, CDR1 is KGHSH and CDR2 LQKENI. The CDR3 consists of 16 residues. How the authors handled the data: It was from reference gene primer amplification that nucleated cell counts were estimated. Only in-frame clones appear in the TCRdb table, and some are missing; sequencing was by immunoSEQ multiplex PCR. That table furnishes V, J and clone size, whereas the DNA furnished D and trimming. This sample yields around 92,000 clones, of which approximately 86% are seen a single time; under 35% belongs to the top ten. This clone was seen a single time.

The chain combines TRBV18 with TRBJ1-3; D unresolved. This clonotype was obtained from a woman aged 80 or over with acute or convalescent COVID-19. Sequencing was done on a sample of peripheral blood. As DNA, the CDR3 is TGTGCCAGCTCACCAATACGGGATTACTCTGGAAACACCATATATTTT. It codes for CASSPIRDYSGNTIYF. The full variable domain, in which reference TRBV18 and TRBJ1-3 provide the parts outside the CDR3, is NAGVMQNPRHLVRRRGQEARLRCSPMKGHSHVYWYRQLPEEGLKFMVYLQKENIIDESGMPKERFSAEFPKEGPSILRIQQVVRGDSAAYFCASSPIRDYSGNTIYFGEGSWLTVV.